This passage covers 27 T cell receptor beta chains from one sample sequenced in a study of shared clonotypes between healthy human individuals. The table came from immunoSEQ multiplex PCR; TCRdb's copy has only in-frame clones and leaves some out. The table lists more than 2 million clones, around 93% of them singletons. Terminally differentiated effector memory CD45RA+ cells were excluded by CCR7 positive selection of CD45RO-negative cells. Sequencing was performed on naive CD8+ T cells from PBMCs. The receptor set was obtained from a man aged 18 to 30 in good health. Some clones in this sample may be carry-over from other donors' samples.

The CDR3 DNA is TGTGCCAGCAGCCAGGCGGCCAGGGCTCAAGAGACCCAGTACTTC. This encodes CASSQAARAQETQYF. This chain connects TRBV13 to TRBJ2-5; possibly TRBD1 for D (5 bases). The V gene's germline CDR1 is PRHDT and CDR2 FYEKMQ (reference sequence). CDR3 length: 15 residues. Between the trimmed V and J ends, which lost 5 bases and 2 bases, there was a span of 15 bases. Based on the CDR3 plus reference TRBV13 and TRBJ2-5, the full variable domain is AAGVIQSPRHLIKEKRETATLKCYPIPRHDTVYWYQQGPGQDPQFLISFYEKMQSDKGSIPDRFSAQQFSDYHSELNMSSLELGDSALYFCASSQAARAQETQYFGPGTRLLVL.

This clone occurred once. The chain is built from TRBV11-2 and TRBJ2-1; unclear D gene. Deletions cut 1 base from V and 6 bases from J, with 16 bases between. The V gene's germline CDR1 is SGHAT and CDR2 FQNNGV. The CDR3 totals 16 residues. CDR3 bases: TGTGCCAGCAGCTTAGGGGTCGGCGGCTCGGGCAATGAGCAGTTCTTC. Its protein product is CASSLGVGGSGNEQFF.

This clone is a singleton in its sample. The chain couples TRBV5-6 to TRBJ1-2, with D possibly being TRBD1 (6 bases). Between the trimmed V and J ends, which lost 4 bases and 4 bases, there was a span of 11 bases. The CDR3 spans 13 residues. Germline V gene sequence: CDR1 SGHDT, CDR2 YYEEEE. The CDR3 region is CASSPGGLYGYTF. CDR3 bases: TGTGCCAGCAGCCCCGGGGGGCTCTATGGCTACACCTTC.

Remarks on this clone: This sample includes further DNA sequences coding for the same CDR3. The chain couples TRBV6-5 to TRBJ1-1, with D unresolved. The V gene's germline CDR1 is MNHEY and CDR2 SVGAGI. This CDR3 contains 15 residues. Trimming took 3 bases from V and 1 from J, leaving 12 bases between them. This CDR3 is CASSYREGWNTEAFF. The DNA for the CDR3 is TGTGCCAGCAGTTATCGGGAGGGATGGAACACTGAAGCTTTCTTT.

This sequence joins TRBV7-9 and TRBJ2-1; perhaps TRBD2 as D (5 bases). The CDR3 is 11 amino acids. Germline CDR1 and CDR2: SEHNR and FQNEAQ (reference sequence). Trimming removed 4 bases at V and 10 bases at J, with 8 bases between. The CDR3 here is CASSWGDEQFF. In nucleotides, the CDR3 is TGTGCCAGCAGCTGGGGAGACGAGCAGTTCTTC.

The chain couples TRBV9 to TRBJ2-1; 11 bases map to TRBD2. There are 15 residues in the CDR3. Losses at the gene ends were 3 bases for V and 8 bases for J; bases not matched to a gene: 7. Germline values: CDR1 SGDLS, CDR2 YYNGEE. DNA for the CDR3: TGTGCCAGCAGCGATTTAGCGGGAGGGCCCGATGAGCAGTTCTTC. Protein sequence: CASSDLAGGPDEQFF.

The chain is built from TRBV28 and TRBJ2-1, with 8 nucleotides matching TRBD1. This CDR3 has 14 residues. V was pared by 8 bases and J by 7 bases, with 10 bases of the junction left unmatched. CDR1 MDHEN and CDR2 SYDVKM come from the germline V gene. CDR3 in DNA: TGTGCCAGCGGACAACAGGGGGTGGCAAATGAGCAGTTCTTC. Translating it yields CASGQQGVANEQFF.

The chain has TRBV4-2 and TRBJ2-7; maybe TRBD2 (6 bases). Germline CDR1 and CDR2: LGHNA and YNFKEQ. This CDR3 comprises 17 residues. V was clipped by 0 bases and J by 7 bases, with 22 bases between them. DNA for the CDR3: TGTGCCAGCAGCCAAGATATCCCCACGCGGGAACAATGGGAGCAGTACTTC. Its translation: CASSQDIPTREQWEQYF.

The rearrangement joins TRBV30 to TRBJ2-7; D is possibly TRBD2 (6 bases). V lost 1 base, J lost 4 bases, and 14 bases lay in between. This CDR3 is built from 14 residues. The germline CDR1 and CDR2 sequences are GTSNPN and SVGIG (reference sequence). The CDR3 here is CAWSAGGVPYEQYF. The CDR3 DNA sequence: TGTGCCTGGAGTGCGGGCGGGGTTCCTTACGAGCAGTACTTC.

The CDR3 sequence is CASSGWSEQYF. The CDR3 DNA reads as TGTGCCAGCAGTGGTTGGTCCGAGCAGTACTTC. V and J are TRBV25-1 and TRBJ2-7; unclear D gene. Trimming removed 4 bases at V and 6 bases at J, with 7 bases between. The germline gives CDR1 MGHDK, CDR2 SYGVNS. There are 11 residues in the CDR3.

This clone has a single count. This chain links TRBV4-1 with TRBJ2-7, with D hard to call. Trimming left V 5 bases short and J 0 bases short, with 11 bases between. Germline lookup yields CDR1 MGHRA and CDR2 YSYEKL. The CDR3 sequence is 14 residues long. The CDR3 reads CASSVTLSSYEQYF. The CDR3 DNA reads TGCGCCAGCAGCGTAACTCTGAGCTCCTACGAGCAGTACTTC.

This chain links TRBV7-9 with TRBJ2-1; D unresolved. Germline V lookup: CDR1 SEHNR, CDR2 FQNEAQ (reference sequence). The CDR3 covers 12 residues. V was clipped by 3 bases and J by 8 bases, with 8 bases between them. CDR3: CASSFFRDEQFF. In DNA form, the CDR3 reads TGTGCCAGCAGCTTTTTCCGGGATGAGCAGTTCTTC.

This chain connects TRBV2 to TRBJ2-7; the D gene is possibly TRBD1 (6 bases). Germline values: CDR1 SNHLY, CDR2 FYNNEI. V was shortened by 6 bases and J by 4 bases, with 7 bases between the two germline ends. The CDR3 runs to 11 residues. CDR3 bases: TGTGCCAGCAGGACAGGTTACGAGCAGTACTTC. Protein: CASRTGYEQYF. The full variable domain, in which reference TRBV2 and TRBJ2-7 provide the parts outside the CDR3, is EPEVTQTPSHQVTQMGQEVILRCVPISNHLYFYWYRQILGQKVEFLVSFYNNEISEKSEIFDDQFSVERPDGSNFTLKIRSTKLEDSAMYFCASRTGYEQYFGPGTRLTVT.

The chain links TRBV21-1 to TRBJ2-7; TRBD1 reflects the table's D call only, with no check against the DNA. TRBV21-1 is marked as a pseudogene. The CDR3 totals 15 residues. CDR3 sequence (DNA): TGTGCCAGCAGCAAAGCCGAACAGGGGGCTAACGAGCAGTACTTC. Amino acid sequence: CASSKAEQGANEQYF.

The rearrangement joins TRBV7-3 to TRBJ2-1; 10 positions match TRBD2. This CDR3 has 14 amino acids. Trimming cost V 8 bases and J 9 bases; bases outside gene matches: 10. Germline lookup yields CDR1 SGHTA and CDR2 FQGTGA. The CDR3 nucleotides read TGTGCCAGCGCAAGAGCGGGAGGGCCTATTGAGCAGTTCTTC. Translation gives CASARAGGPIEQFF.

The CDR3 nucleotides are TGTGCCATCAGTGAGTCCTGGACGGCGAACACTGAAGCTTTCTTT. Its translation is CAISESWTANTEAFF. The genes are TRBV10-3 and TRBJ1-1; D ambiguous. The CDR3 loop spans 15 amino acids. Germline CDR1 is ENHRY and CDR2 is SYGVKD. V was clipped by 0 bases and J by 1 base, with 9 bases between them.

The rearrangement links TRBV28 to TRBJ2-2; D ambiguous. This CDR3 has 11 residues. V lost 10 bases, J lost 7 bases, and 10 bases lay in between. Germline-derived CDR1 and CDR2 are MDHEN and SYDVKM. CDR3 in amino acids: CATLSGGELFF. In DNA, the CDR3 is TGTGCCACCCTATCCGGCGGGGAGCTGTTTTTT.

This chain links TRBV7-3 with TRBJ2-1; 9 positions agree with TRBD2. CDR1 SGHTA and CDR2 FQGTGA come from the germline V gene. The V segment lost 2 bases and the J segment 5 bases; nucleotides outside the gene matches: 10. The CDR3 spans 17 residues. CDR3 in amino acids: CASSLEPWREGNNEQFF. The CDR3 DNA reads TGTGCCAGCAGCTTAGAGCCTTGGCGGGAGGGTAACAATGAGCAGTTCTTC. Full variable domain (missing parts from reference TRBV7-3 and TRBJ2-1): GAGVSQTPSNKVTEKGKYVELRCDPISGHTALYWYRQSLGQGPEFLIYFQGTGAADDSGLPNDRFFAVRPEGSVSTLKIQRTERGDSAVYLCASSLEPWREGNNEQFFGPGTRLTVL.

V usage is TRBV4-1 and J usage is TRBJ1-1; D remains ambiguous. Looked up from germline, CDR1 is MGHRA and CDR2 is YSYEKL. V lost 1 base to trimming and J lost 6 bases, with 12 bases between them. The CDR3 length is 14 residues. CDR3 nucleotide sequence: TGCGCCAGCAGCCAAGTTTCCAGCGGGGCTGAAGCTTTCTTT. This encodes CASSQVSSGAEAFF.

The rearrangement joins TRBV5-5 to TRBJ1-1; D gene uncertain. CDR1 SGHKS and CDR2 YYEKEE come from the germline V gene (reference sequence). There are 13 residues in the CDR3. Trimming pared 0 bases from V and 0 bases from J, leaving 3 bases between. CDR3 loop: CASSLGMNTEAFF. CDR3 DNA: TGTGCCAGCAGCTTGGGTATGAACACTGAAGCTTTCTTT.

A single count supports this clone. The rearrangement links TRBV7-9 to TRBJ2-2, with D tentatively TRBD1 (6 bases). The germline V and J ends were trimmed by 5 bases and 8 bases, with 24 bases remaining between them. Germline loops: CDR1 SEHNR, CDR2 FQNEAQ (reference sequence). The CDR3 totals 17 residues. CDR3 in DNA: TGTGCCAGCAGCCTACCGAAACAGGAAACTACAGGGGGGGAGCTGTTTTTT. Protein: CASSLPKQETTGGELFF.

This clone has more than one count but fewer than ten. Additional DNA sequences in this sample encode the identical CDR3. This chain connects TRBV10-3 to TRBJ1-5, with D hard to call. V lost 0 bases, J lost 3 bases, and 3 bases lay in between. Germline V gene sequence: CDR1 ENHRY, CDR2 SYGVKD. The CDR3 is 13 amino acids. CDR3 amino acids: CAISESNNQPQHF. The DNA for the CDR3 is TGTGCCATCAGTGAGTCTAACAATCAGCCCCAGCATTTT.

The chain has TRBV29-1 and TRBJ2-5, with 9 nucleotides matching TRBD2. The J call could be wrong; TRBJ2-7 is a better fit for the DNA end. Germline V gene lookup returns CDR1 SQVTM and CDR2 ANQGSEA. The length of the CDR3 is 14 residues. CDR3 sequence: CSAVTSGTSYEQYF. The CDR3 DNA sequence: TGCAGCGCAGTGACTAGCGGCACCTCCTACGAGCAGTACTTC.

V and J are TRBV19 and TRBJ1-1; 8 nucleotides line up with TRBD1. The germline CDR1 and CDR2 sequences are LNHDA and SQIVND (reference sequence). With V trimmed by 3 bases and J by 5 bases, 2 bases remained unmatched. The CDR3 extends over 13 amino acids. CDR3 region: CASSIYRGTEAFF. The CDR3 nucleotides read TGTGCCAGTAGTATCTACAGGGGGACTGAAGCTTTCTTT.

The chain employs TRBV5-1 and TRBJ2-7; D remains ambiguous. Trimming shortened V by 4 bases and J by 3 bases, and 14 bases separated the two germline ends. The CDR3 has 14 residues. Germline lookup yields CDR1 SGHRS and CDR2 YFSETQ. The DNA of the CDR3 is TGCGCCAGCAGCGGGGATCTCGAGATCTACGAGCAGTACTTC. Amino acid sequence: CASSGDLEIYEQYF.

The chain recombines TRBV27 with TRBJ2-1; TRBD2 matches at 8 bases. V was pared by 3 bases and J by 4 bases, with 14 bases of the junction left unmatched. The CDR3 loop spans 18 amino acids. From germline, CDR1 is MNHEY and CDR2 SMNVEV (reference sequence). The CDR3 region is CASSFVAPTSGAYNEQFF. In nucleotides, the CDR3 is TGTGCCAGCAGTTTCGTTGCCCCCACTAGCGGAGCTTACAATGAGCAGTTCTTC.

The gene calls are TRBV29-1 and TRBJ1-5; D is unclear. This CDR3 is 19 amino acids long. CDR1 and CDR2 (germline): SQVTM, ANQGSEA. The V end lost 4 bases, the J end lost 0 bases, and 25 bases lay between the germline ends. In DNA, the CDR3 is TGCAGCGTTGCCTGGCGCTCCCAAGTGCCCCCCAGTAGCAATCAGCCCCAGCATTTT. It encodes CSVAWRSQVPPSSNQPQHF.